Below are 22 T cell receptor beta chains sequenced from a single sample in a study of healthy donors' naive CD4 and CD8 T cells. A linear amplification protocol produced the TCR libraries from roughly 480 ng of total RNA. A single record per CDR3 protein comes from TCRdb applying MiXCR to the reads. This sample yields around 200,000 distinct CDR3 sequences, of which about 74% are seen a single time; 2% to 2.5% belongs to the top ten. Source material: naive CD4+ and CD8+ T cells sorted from blood, pooled from several donors. These receptors came from a pool of human donors in good health; the sample pools cells from several healthy donors.

This clonotype was seen a few times. J is TRBJ1-1 and V is TRBV19, with D possibly TRBD1 on 5 matching bases. Germline V gene lookup returns CDR1 LNHDA and CDR2 SQIVND (reference sequence). The CDR3 consists of 14 residues. The V and J ends lost 5 bases and 7 bases respectively, with 17 bases between them. The CDR3 DNA follows: TGTGCCAGTAGTGGCGGGGACGGTCCCTATGAAGCTTTCTTT. Its protein product is CASSGGDGPYEAFF.

The gene calls are TRBV5-1 and TRBJ2-7, with TRBD2 as a possible D gene (6 bases). The germline gives CDR1 SGHRS, CDR2 YFSETQ. V lost 0 bases to trimming and J lost 7 bases, with 14 bases between them. This CDR3 comprises 14 residues. The CDR3 here is CASSLEIQGREQYF. The CDR3 DNA reads TGCGCCAGCAGCTTGGAGATCCAAGGGAGGGAGCAGTACTTC.

V and J are TRBV19 and TRBJ2-1, with D unresolved. This CDR3 has 17 amino acids. Germline V gene lookup returns CDR1 LNHDA and CDR2 SQIVND (reference sequence). The germline V and J ends were trimmed by 0 bases and 1 base, with 13 bases remaining between them. The CDR3 DNA is TGTGCCAGTAGTATAGATTCAAGGCCGAGTTCCTACAATGAGCAGTTCTTC. Translating it yields CASSIDSRPSSYNEQFF. The variable domain in full, completed from reference TRBV19 and TRBJ2-1, reads DGGITQSPKYLFRKEGQNVTLSCEQNLNHDAMYWYRQDPGQGLRLIYYSQIVNDFQKGDIAEGYSVSREKKESFPLTVTSAQKNPTAFYLCASSIDSRPSSYNEQFFGPGTRLTVL.

This clonotype has a single count. The genes are TRBV7-8 and TRBJ2-7, with D possibly TRBD1 on 5 matching bases. Trimming cost V 3 bases and J 4 bases, with 16 bases left between them. This CDR3 contains 15 residues. CDR1 and CDR2 (germline): SGHVS, FQNEAQ. The CDR3 sequence: CASSFDRLSGYEQYF. The CDR3 region has the DNA TGTGCCAGCAGCTTCGACAGATTAAGTGGATACGAGCAGTACTTC.

The chain carries TRBV12-3 or TRBV12-4 and TRBJ2-1; 12 nucleotides match TRBD2. V lost 6 bases and J lost 10; bases outside the gene matches: 4. CDR3 size: 13 residues. CDR3 sequence reads: CASSLAGGLEQFF. CDR3 DNA sequence: TGTGCCAGCAGCCTAGCGGGAGGGTTAGAGCAGTTCTTC.

On this clonotype itself: One junction end does not reproduce the germline sequence, and a read error may be involved. V usage is TRBV20-1 and J usage is TRBJ2-2, with D possibly matching TRBD2 (5 bases). In germline, CDR1 is DFQATT, CDR2 SNEGSKA (reference sequence). The CDR3 has 15 residues. CDR3 nucleotide sequence: TGCAGTGCCTCGGCCCGACTAACGAACATCGGGGAGCTGTTTTTT. Translating gives CSASARLTNIGELFF.

V usage is TRBV6-5 and J usage is TRBJ2-7, with D perhaps TRBD1 (5 bases). V lost 3 bases to trimming and J lost 2 bases, with 14 bases between them. Looked up from germline, CDR1 is MNHEY and CDR2 is SVGAGI. The CDR3 spans 15 residues. The DNA for the CDR3 is TGTGCCAGCAGTTATCTCCACAGGATAGCCTACGAGCAGTACTTC. Its translation is CASSYLHRIAYEQYF.

The chain joins TRBV20-1 to TRBJ2-7, with no clear D. The CDR3 covers 10 residues. V was cut by 7 bases and J by 3 bases, with 7 bases left in between. The germline CDR1 and CDR2 sequences are DFQATT and SNEGSKA (reference sequence). The CDR3 DNA reads as TGCAGTGGGAAAGACTACGAGCAGTACTTC. This gives the protein CSGKDYEQYF.

This clonotype was recorded a few times. V and J are TRBV29-1 and TRBJ1-3; D gene unclear. The germline V gene encodes CDR1 SQVTM and CDR2 ANQGSEA. The CDR3 has 11 amino acids. V lost 5 bases, J lost 4 bases, and 6 bases lay in between. The CDR3 spells CSVFGGNTIYF. DNA of the CDR3: TGCAGCGTTTTTGGAGGAAACACCATATATTTT.

The chain joins TRBV29-1 to TRBJ2-2; 8 bases align to TRBD1. V shed 4 bases, J shed 5 bases, and the junction held 6 bases outside the gene matches. Germline loops: CDR1 SQVTM, CDR2 ANQGSEA. The CDR3 runs 14 residues. CDR3 in DNA: TGCAGCGTTGCGACAGGGGTTAGGACCGGGGAGCTGTTTTTT. Encoded protein: CSVATGVRTGELFF.

V usage is TRBV29-1 and J usage is TRBJ2-1; 10 bases are a match to TRBD1. CDR3 length: 14 residues. Per germline, CDR1 SQVTM and CDR2 ANQGSEA. The trim removed 3 bases at V and 9 bases at J, leaving 8 bases unmatched. CDR3 region: CSVDRGQGHLEQFF. The CDR3 DNA is TGCAGCGTTGATCGGGGACAGGGGCACCTTGAGCAGTTCTTC.

The rearrangement joins TRBV29-1 to TRBJ1-2; no reliable D call. The CDR3 length is 14 residues. Trimming shortened V by 5 bases and J by 5 bases, and 18 bases separated the two germline ends. Germline V gene sequence: CDR1 SQVTM, CDR2 ANQGSEA. DNA of the CDR3: TGCAGCGTTTTCTCTTCGACGGTGCCTTATGGCTACACCTTC. Translation: CSVFSSTVPYGYTF.

This clonotype was found a few times. The rearrangement links TRBV5-4 to TRBJ2-7; D is ambiguous. The CDR3 loop spans 13 amino acids. Trimming shortened V by 4 bases and J by 4 bases, and 12 bases separated the two germline ends. Per germline, CDR1 SGHNT and CDR2 YYREEE (reference sequence). CDR3 protein: CASSVGPLYEQYF. Written as DNA, the CDR3 is TGTGCCAGCAGCGTCGGGCCCCTTTACGAGCAGTACTTC.

The V and J genes are TRBV6-1 and TRBJ1-1; D gene unclear. The V gene lost 5 bases and the J gene lost 0 bases, with 10 bases spanning the gap. The CDR3 spans 14 residues. The germline V gene encodes CDR1 MNHNS and CDR2 SASEGT. The CDR3 here is CASSHAGMNTEAFF. In DNA form, the CDR3 reads TGTGCCAGCAGTCATGCGGGGATGAACACTGAAGCTTTCTTT.

V gene TRBV29-1 combines with J gene TRBJ2-5; TRBD1 might be the D (5 bases). The CDR3 extends over 13 amino acids. Trimming cost V 2 bases and J 0 bases, with 7 bases left between them. Germline V gene lookup returns CDR1 SQVTM and CDR2 ANQGSEA. Here the CDR3 reads CSVERQYQETQYF. CDR3 DNA sequence: TGCAGCGTTGAACGACAGTACCAAGAGACCCAGTACTTC.

The genes are TRBV19 and TRBJ1-1; D not certain. V shed 4 bases and J shed 2 bases, with 14 bases lying between them. The CDR3 spans 15 residues. Germline V gene sequence: CDR1 LNHDA, CDR2 SQIVND (reference sequence). DNA for the CDR3: TGTGCCAGTAGTAAGGCATTTCCCACAAACACTGAAGCTTTCTTT. It codes for CASSKAFPTNTEAFF.

The genes are TRBV6-5 and TRBJ1-4; TRBD1 matches at 8 bases. Germline CDR1 reads MNHEY; CDR2 reads SVGAGI. This CDR3 spans 13 amino acids. After removal of 3 bases from V and 8 bases from J, the junction contained 2 bases not matched to a gene. As DNA, the CDR3 is TGTGCCAGCAGTTATCCAGGGGGCGAAAAACTGTTTTTT. It specifies CASSYPGGEKLFF.

The chain combines TRBV29-1 with TRBJ1-1; 8 bases match TRBD1. V trimming: 7 bases; J trimming: 1 base; junction bases outside the gene matches: 8. This CDR3 is 14 amino acids long. From germline, CDR1 is SQVTM and CDR2 ANQGSEA. DNA for the CDR3: TGCAGCGCTGGAATTGGGACAGGGAACACTGAAGCTTTCTTT. Translation: CSAGIGTGNTEAFF.

The gene calls are TRBV27 and TRBJ1-5, with D perhaps matching TRBD1 (6 bases). There are 15 residues in the CDR3. The V and J ends lost 5 bases and 0 bases respectively, with 11 bases between them. Germline V gives CDR1 MNHEY, CDR2 SMNVEV (reference sequence). The CDR3 protein is CASSPYRASNQPQHF. In DNA, the CDR3 is TGTGCCAGCAGTCCCTACAGGGCTAGCAATCAGCCCCAGCATTTT.

The J gene is TRBJ2-7, the V gene TRBV18; weak D call: TRBD1 (5 bases). The CDR3 consists of 14 residues. Germline CDR1 and CDR2: KGHSH and LQKENI. The germline V and J ends were trimmed by 0 bases and 1 base, with 7 bases remaining between them. CDR3 nucleotides: TGTGCCAGCTCACCACCGGCAGGGTCCTACGAGCAGTACTTC. It translates to CASSPPAGSYEQYF.

CDR3: CASTLWGRTDTQYF. CDR3 coding DNA: TGCGCCAGCACATTGTGGGGTCGCACAGATACGCAGTATTTT. The chain couples TRBV10-2 to TRBJ2-3; D unresolved. V was shortened by 7 bases and J by 1 base, with 12 bases between the two germline ends. The CDR3 runs 14 residues. In germline, CDR1 is WSHSY, CDR2 SAAADI.

The CDR3 loop is CSVAPREGMGEETQYF. DNA of the CDR3: TGCAGCGTTGCCCCCCGGGAGGGAATGGGGGAAGAGACCCAGTACTTC. The chain uses TRBV29-1 and TRBJ2-5, with 8 bases matching TRBD2. The CDR3 runs to 16 residues. CDR1 is SQVTM, CDR2 ANQGSEA, per germline. V lost 4 bases to trimming and J lost 3 bases; unmatched junction nucleotides: 13.